This record covers a single T cell receptor beta chain. Its antigen is unidentified. Trimming left V 4 bases short and J 10 bases short, with 17 bases between. Per the germline V gene, CDR1 is SGDLS and CDR2 is YYNGEE. This CDR3 is built from 14 residues. These data are taken from a study of molecular identifiers for immune sequencing clone quantification. Findings of the study overall: Spiked Jurkat TCR RNA equivalent to one cell was reportedly detectable in about 900,000 naive cells.

For bulk TCR libraries, previously described methods and listed TCR primers were used. A single record per CDR3 protein comes from TCRdb applying MiXCR to the PCR reads. The repertoire consists of tens of thousands of distinct CDR3 sequences, with about 23% occurring once and the leading ten covering around 2%. Between roughly 17,000 and 1,000,000 sorted cells, with 10%, 30% or 50% RNA, yielded naive CD8 libraries. As CD8+CD4-CCR7+CD45RA+ cells, naive CD8 T cells were sorted. This chain joins TRBV9 and TRBJ1-4, with a tentative D call TRBD1 (6 bases). The sequenced sample consisted of naive CD8+ T cells from blood, with Jurkat cell RNA spiked in. The subset: FACS-sorted CD8+CD4-CCR7+CD45RA+ naive T cells. This clonotype was sampled from a human donor in good health. Some libraries in this study had Jurkat cell RNA spiked in. This chain's CDR3 is CASSPPGGAAKLFF. CDR3 DNA: TGTGCCAGCAGCCCCCCGGGGGGGGCTGCAAAACTGTTTTTT.